Sequencing of this T cell receptor (beta chain) was carried out in a study of ipilimumab plus nivolumab after autologous stem cell transplantation. Study-wide context: Patients received a median of roughly 5 ipilimumab and roughly 8 nivolumab doses.

Patients got ipilimumab 1 mg/kg beginning 14 to 28 days post-transplant. Through week 26, nivolumab 3 mg/kg IV was given weeks 1, 4, 7, 10, then biweekly. Assay: immunoSEQ multiplex PCR; the TCRdb copy retains only in-frame clones and omits some. Here the sample spans about 40,000 clones, nearly 95% being singletons. Germline assignment: CDR1 SGHTA and CDR2 FQGNSA. The V segment lost 0 bases and the J segment 5 bases; nucleotides outside the gene matches: 3. The CDR3 is 14 amino acids. Sequenced material: PBMCs, taken in a trial of ipilimumab plus nivolumab as post-transplant consolidation. V usage is TRBV7-2 and J usage is TRBJ2-5; 7 nucleotides align to TRBD1. The TCR was taken from a male donor with multiple myeloma. The CDR3 loop reads CASSLAGGPETQYF. For the CDR3, the DNA is TGTGCCAGCAGCTTAGCAGGGGGCCCCGAGACCCAGTACTTC.